Listed below are T cell receptor beta chains from one sample, sequenced in a study of beta chain features in type 1 diabetes. Method: immunoSEQ multiplex PCR; TCRdb's copy keeps in-frame clones and lacks some. The sample lists roughly 500,000 clones; 30% were seen once. Sample: naive CD4+ T cells from blood. These receptors were obtained from a man between 18 and 29 years old in good health. The CDR3 runs from the conserved cysteine through the conserved F or W.

V,J,CDR3
TRBV9,TRBJ2-3,CASSAGRDTQYF
TRBV23-1,TRBJ2-7,CASSQGESYEQYF
TRBV30,TRBJ2-5,CAWELAGGPRETQYF
TRBV29-1,TRBJ2-1,CSGSAGGEQFF
TRBV14,TRBJ1-3,CASSGHPSGNTIYF
TRBV7-2,TRBJ2-1,CASSLGLAGVNEQFF
TRBV7-2,TRBJ2-7,CASSPQARDAYEQYF
TRBV9,TRBJ1-5,CASSVGWGADSNQPQHF
TRBV28,TRBJ1-2,CASSLPDSQFYTF
TRBV30,TRBJ2-7,CAWSVSVTGVEQYF
TRBV5-1,TRBJ2-4,CASSGWRAGAENIQYF
TRBV7-8,TRBJ2-3,CASSFSGRTDTQYF
TRBV5-1,TRBJ2-7,CASSFGTPDYEQYF
TRBV7-2,TRBJ1-5,CASSLDTGGSNQPQHF
TRBV15,TRBJ2-3,CATSRDEGLRTDTQYF
TRBV2,TRBJ2-5,CASTRTPYQETQYF
TRBV18,TRBJ1-2,CASSRDTGGLGYGYTF
TRBV30,TRBJ2-7,CAWSVRLAGGPSANF
TRBV25-1,TRBJ1-5,CASSALSGDNQPQHF
TRBV7-9,TRBJ2-5,CASSPGATQYF
TRBV7-2,TRBJ1-1,CASSLDWTGGGNTEAFF
TRBV2,TRBJ2-1,CASSDWREGNEQFF
TRBV7-6,TRBJ2-1,CASSPSGSYNEQFF
TRBV2,TRBJ2-1,CASQGGNEQFF
TRBV2,TRBJ2-7,CASSLDRPAEQYF
TRBV7-9,TRBJ1-4,CASSSRRTNEKLFF
TRBV15,TRBJ2-3,CATSGRTDTQYF
TRBV4-3,TRBJ1-2,CASSQDRVLLYYGYTF
TRBV29-1,TRBJ2-2,CSVEEDRYGELFF
TRBV25-1,TRBJ2-7,CASGPAEEQYF
TRBV7-9,TRBJ1-1,CASSPNGANTEAFF
TRBV15,TRBJ2-7,CATRKDRGREQYF
TRBV30,TRBJ1-1,CAWRTEKYTEAFF
TRBV7-9,TRBJ2-3,CASSRRAFTDTQYF
TRBV4-2,TRBJ2-7,CASSPTWGEVEQYF
TRBV9,TRBJ2-1,CASSPLGLAGVGEQFF
TRBV23-1,TRBJ2-2,CASSHISGLAGNTGELFF
TRBV5-1,TRBJ2-5,CASSFGGLETQYF
TRBV6-5,TRBJ2-1,CASSRREQYNEQFF
TRBV5-5,TRBJ2-3,CASSLKVGGPDTQYF
TRBV5-6,TRBJ2-4,CASSLLQAVAKNIQYF
TRBV7-2,TRBJ2-1,CASSSSGSGVYNEQFF